This T cell receptor (beta chain) was recorded in a study of blood T cell repertoires in COVID-19. Study details: Sites across the United States, Italy and Spain contributed samples from acute and convalescent COVID-19. Sample material is recorded as cDNA or gDNA derived from T cells, B-cell-depleted T cells, or PBMCs.

Comments on this clone: The identical CDR3 is also encoded by other nucleotide sequences in the sample.

The CDR3 runs to 16 residues. The junction had 7 bases not matched to a gene; V was cut back by 4 bases and J by 2 bases. The V gene's germline CDR1 is SGDLS and CDR2 YYNGEE. In the authors' methods: Amplifying reference gene primers gave estimates of nucleated cell counts. Generated by immunoSEQ multiplex PCR, the TCRdb table keeps only in-frame clones and is missing some. V, J and clone size were drawn from that table, and D and trimming were deduced from the DNA. The sample gives tens of thousands of clones, about 88% of which show up once; approximately 12% is in the top ten. This sequence originates from a human donor in a cohort sampled during active COVID-19. The donor label of this sample is uncertain. The sample comprised peripheral blood. The V call is TRBV9, the J call TRBJ2-2; 8 bases are a match to TRBD1. The CDR3 region is CASSPRDRINTGELFF. The CDR3, as DNA: TGTGCCAGCAGCCCGCGGGACAGGATAAACACCGGGGAGCTGTTTTTT. Filled out from reference TRBV9 and TRBJ2-2, the complete variable domain reads DSGVTQTPKHLITATGQRVTLRCSPRSGDLSVYWYQQSLDQGLQFLIQYYNGEERAKGNILERFSAQQFPDLHSELNLSSLELGDSALYFCASSPRDRINTGELFFGEGSRLTVL.